A selection of T cell receptor beta chains follows, all from one sample in a study of shared clonotypes between healthy human individuals. The repertoire was sequenced with immunoSEQ multiplex PCR; TCRdb's copy has only in-frame clones and lacks some. The sample holds over 2 million clones, about 90% seen once. The material sequenced was naive CD4+ T cells from PBMCs. These TCRs come from a young man in good health. Some clones in this sample may be carry-over from other donors' samples. Both conserved end residues are part of each CDR3. A D gene is named only where the DNA matches it firmly. Clone size, where shown, is once, few, many, or a class for clones that have expanded.

TRBD2,14,TRBV19,TRBJ2-7,.,CASNAGLAGSEQYF,TGTGCCAGTAATGCGGGACTAGCGGGTTCCGAGCAGTACTTC
TRBD1,16,TRBV10-3,TRBJ2-3,.,CAISQDRGHGTDTQYF,TGTGCCATCAGCCAAGACAGGGGGCACGGCACAGATACGCAGTATTTT
.,16,TRBV18,TRBJ2-1,.,CASSPTAGNPYNEQFF,TGTGCCAGCTCACCGACGGCGGGTAACCCCTACAATGAGCAGTTCTTC
.,17,TRBV29-1,TRBJ2-7,.,CSVARGRGKKPGGEQYF,TGCAGCGTGGCCCGGGGAAGGGGGAAAAAACCCGGGGGCGAGCAGTACTTC
.,12,TRBV10-3,TRBJ2-3,.,CAISGSGPGQYF,TGTGCCATCAGTGGTTCTGGACCCGGGCAGTATTTT
.,14,TRBV5-4,TRBJ1-1,.,CASSLERALQEAFF,TGTGCCAGCAGCTTGGAAAGGGCCCTGCAGGAAGCTTTCTTT
.,13,TRBV4-1,TRBJ2-7,.,CASSRDPDYEQYF,TGCGCCAGCAGCCGCGACCCGGACTACGAGCAGTACTTC
.,14,TRBV6-5,TRBJ2-1,.,CASMGGPSYNEQFF,TGTGCCAGCATGGGAGGACCTAGCTACAATGAGCAGTTCTTC
.,13,TRBV27,TRBJ1-1,.,CASSFQTGLEAFF,TGTGCCAGCAGTTTCCAGACGGGCCTTGAAGCTTTCTTT
.,15,TRBV9,TRBJ2-1,.,CASSVALGPPNEQFF,TGTGCCAGCAGCGTAGCCCTCGGACCGCCCAATGAGCAGTTCTTC
.,15,TRBV6-6,TRBJ1-5,.,CASSRVGRGNQPQHF,TGTGCCAGCAGTCGGGTTGGAAGAGGGAATCAGCCCCAGCATTTT
.,14,TRBV7-8,TRBJ2-7,.,CASSPGGSDYEQYF,TGTGCCAGCAGCCCAGGGGGGAGTGACTACGAGCAGTACTTC
.,13,TRBV27,TRBJ1-1,.,CARGGRSLREAFF,TGTGCCAGGGGTGGCAGGTCATTACGAGAAGCTTTCTTT
.,16,TRBV5-1,TRBJ1-1,.,CASSFLGILENTEAFF,TGCGCCAGCAGCTTTCTGGGCATTTTGGAGAACACTGAAGCTTTCTTT
.,14,TRBV30,TRBJ2-1,.,CAWSSQDRGLEQFF,TGTGCCTGGAGTTCACAGGACCGGGGGCTTGAGCAGTTCTTC
TRBD1,16,TRBV18,TRBJ2-3,.,CASSPRETGSTDTQYF,TGTGCCAGCTCACCCAGGGAGACAGGGAGCACAGATACGCAGTATTTT
.,15,TRBV11-1,TRBJ1-1,.,CASSSYSDRNTEAFF,TGTGCCAGCAGCTCTTACTCTGACAGGAACACTGAAGCTTTCTTT
TRBD2,15,TRBV28,TRBJ2-5,.,CASSPRSGSLETQYF,TGTGCCAGCAGTCCACGTAGCGGGAGTCTGGAGACCCAGTACTTC
.,10,TRBV2,TRBJ2-5,.,CASRGKTQYF,TGTGCCAGCAGGGGGAAGACCCAGTACTTC
.,10,TRBV6-1,TRBJ1-1,.,CASSEMIAFF,TGTGCCAGCAGTGAAATGATAGCTTTCTTT
.,13,TRBV5-1,TRBJ2-3,.,CASSLGGTDTQYF,TGCGCCAGCAGCTTGGGCGGAACAGATACGCAGTATTTT
.,15,TRBV5-1,TRBJ2-1,.,CASFDRPLSYNEQFF,TGCGCCAGCTTTGACAGACCACTCTCCTACAATGAGCAGTTCTTC
TRBD1,18,TRBV12-5,TRBJ2-7,.,CASGKNSPDRGRPSQQYF,TGTGCTAGTGGCAAAAATTCCCCGGACAGGGGGCGCCCCTCGCAGCAGTACTTC
TRBD1,15,TRBV5-1,TRBJ2-2,.,CASSLGQGVAGELFF,TGCGCCAGCAGCTTGGGACAGGGTGTCGCCGGGGAGCTGTTTTTT
.,12,TRBV2,TRBJ2-2,.,CASKLETGELFF,TGTGCCAGCAAGCTCGAGACCGGGGAGCTGTTTTTT
TRBD2,15,TRBV28,TRBJ2-1,once,CASSPLSSGIGEQFF,TGTGCCAGCAGCCCCCTGAGTAGCGGGATAGGTGAGCAGTTCTTC
.,15,TRBV5-1,TRBJ2-7,.,CASRGGVGLPYEQYF,TGCGCCAGCAGGGGGGGAGTAGGGTTGCCCTACGAGCAGTACTTC
.,12,TRBV5-8,TRBJ1-2,.,CASSLRGVGYTF,TGTGCCAGCAGCTTACGAGGGGTTGGCTACACCTTC
TRBD1,14,TRBV7-9,TRBJ1-1,.,CASSVTGAFTEAFF,TGTGCCAGCAGCGTAACAGGGGCTTTCACTGAAGCTTTCTTT
.,14,TRBV6-6,TRBJ2-7,.,CASSYSARAYEQYF,TGTGCCAGCAGTTACTCAGCTCGGGCCTACGAGCAGTACTTC
TRBD1,15,TRBV16,TRBJ1-1,.,CASSQRDRKNTEAFF,TGTGCCAGCAGCCAGAGGGACAGGAAGAACACTGAAGCTTTCTTT
.,15,TRBV4-1,TRBJ1-1,.,CASSQDKGGSPEAFF,TGCGCCAGCAGCCAAGATAAGGGGGGTTCGCCTGAAGCTTTCTTT
.,16,TRBV27,TRBJ1-5,.,CASSFKPVSSNQPQHF,TGTGCCAGCAGTTTTAAGCCGGTATCGAGCAATCAGCCCCAGCATTTT
.,14,TRBV30,TRBJ2-3,.,CAWIQIAYTDTQYF,TGTGCCTGGATTCAGATCGCTTACACAGATACGCAGTATTTT
TRBD2,15,TRBV5-1,TRBJ2-5,.,CASSLTGTSQETQYF,TGCGCCAGCAGCTTAACCGGGACTAGTCAAGAGACCCAGTACTTC
.,17,TRBV5-1,TRBJ1-1,.,CASSFFPTLGGGSEAFF,TGCGCCAGCAGCTTCTTTCCCACCCTGGGGGGGGGAAGTGAAGCTTTCTTT
.,14,TRBV28,TRBJ1-5,.,CASRKWGGGQPQHF,TGTGCCAGCAGAAAATGGGGGGGAGGGCAGCCCCAGCATTTT
TRBD2,16,TRBV7-3,TRBJ2-5,.,CASSLTSGRYQETQYF,TGTGCCAGCAGCCTGACTAGCGGAAGATACCAAGAGACCCAGTACTTC
.,10,TRBV21-1,TRBJ1-1,few,CARRSCEAFF,TGTGCCAGGCGGTCATGTGAAGCTTTCTTT
TRBD2,14,TRBV28,TRBJ2-7,once,CASSTGTTRGGQYF,TGTGCCAGCAGTACCGGGACTACGCGTGGAGGGCAGTACTTC
TRBD2,17,TRBV7-6,TRBJ2-5,.,CASSLGLAGGGQETQYF,TGTGCCAGCAGCCTGGGACTAGCGGGAGGGGGACAAGAGACCCAGTACTTC